Each of the 20 T cell receptor beta chains below was sequenced from the same sample in a study of T-cell reconstitution after alpha-beta-depleted transplantation in children. Preparation of the TCRbeta library involved a method that used unique molecular identifiers. TCRdb re-analysed the PCR reads in MiXCR, keeping a single row per CDR3 protein. This sample has fewer than 550,000 distinct CDR3 sequences, with roughly a tenth found just once. Material: PBMCs from the stem cell graft donor, obtained from the stem cell graft. The source of these receptors is a human donor who donated a stem cell graft to a child with acute myeloid leukemia.

V and J are TRBV13 and TRBJ1-2; 8 bases map to TRBD1. J lost 8 bases, V lost 2 bases, and 10 bases had no gene match. This CDR3 region has 15 residues. Germline V CDR1 and CDR2: PRHDT, FYEKMQ (reference sequence). Here the CDR3 reads CASSLTLDRASGYTF. Here the CDR3 DNA reads TGTGCCAGCAGCTTAACCTTGGACAGGGCCTCCGGCTACACCTTC.

This clonotype came up many times. This chain joins TRBV7-2 and TRBJ2-1; 10 bases fit TRBD2. J gave up 8 bases and V 6 bases, and 10 bases lay outside the gene matches. The CDR3 runs to 15 residues. Germline-derived CDR1 and CDR2 are SGHTA and FQGNSA. CDR3 in amino acids: CASSFLAGDLYEQFF. As DNA, the CDR3 is TGTGCCAGCAGTTTCCTAGCGGGAGATCTGTATGAGCAGTTCTTC.

This clonotype was seen ten or more times. The rearrangement uses TRBV27 and TRBJ1-6, with D possibly matching TRBD1 (5 bases). Trimming took off 4 bases at V and 7 bases at J, with 11 bases between the two ends. Germline V CDR1 and CDR2: MNHEY, SMNVEV (reference sequence). The CDR3 covers 14 residues. The CDR3 region is CASSSRGYNSPLHF. The CDR3 bases are TGTGCCAGCAGTTCGAGGGGATACAATTCACCCCTCCACTTT.

This chain uses TRBV6-1 with TRBJ1-6; D unclear. This CDR3 is built from 17 residues. CDR1 and CDR2 (germline): MNHNS, SASEGT. Between the trimmed V and J ends, which lost 8 bases and 0 bases, there was a span of 17 bases. The chain's CDR3 is CASSPGRPSSYNSPLHF. The DNA for the CDR3 is TGTGCCAGCTCCCCGGGCCGACCCAGCTCCTATAATTCACCCCTCCACTTT.

The sample holds a few counts of this clonotype. This chain joins TRBV19 and TRBJ2-1; D may be TRBD2 (6 bases). The germline V gene encodes CDR1 LNHDA and CDR2 SQIVND (reference sequence). This CDR3 spans 11 amino acids. V lost 10 bases and J 12 bases, leaving 16 bases between the germline ends. This CDR3 is CATVLRDSQFF. Here the CDR3 DNA reads TGTGCCACAGTACTACGGGACTCGCAGTTCTTC.

This clonotype has a handful of counts. The gene calls are TRBV9 and TRBJ2-2, with 10 bases matching TRBD1. This CDR3 region has 17 residues. The trim removed 0 bases at V and 3 bases at J, leaving 5 bases unmatched. In germline, CDR1 is SGDLS, CDR2 YYNGEE. CDR3 in amino acids: CASSVGRDRGYTGELFF. The CDR3, as DNA: TGTGCCAGCAGCGTAGGAAGGGACAGGGGATACACCGGGGAGCTGTTTTTT.

This clonotype was seen many times. This chain joins TRBV12-3 or TRBV12-4 and TRBJ2-4; 8 nucleotides match TRBD2. This CDR3 has 15 amino acids. The J segment lost 0 bases and the V segment lost 2 bases, leaving 0 bases of the junction unmatched. The CDR3 DNA reads as TGTGCCAGCAGTTTACTAGCGGGAGCCAAAAACATTCAGTACTTC. Translated, it gives CASSLLAGAKNIQYF.

This chain uses TRBV30 with TRBJ1-3; D is perhaps TRBD1 (5 bases). This CDR3 spans 13 amino acids. From germline, CDR1 is GTSNPN and CDR2 SVGIG (reference sequence). The CDR3 nucleotides read TGTGCTCGTAGGACACTCTCTGGAAACACCATATATTTT. Translating it yields CARRTLSGNTIYF. Filled out from reference TRBV30 and TRBJ1-3, the complete variable domain reads SQTIHQWPATLVQPVGSPLSLECTVEGTSNPNLYWYRQAAGRGLQLLFYSVGIGQISSEVPQNLSASRPQDRQFILSSKKLLLSDSGFYLCARRTLSGNTIYFGEGSWLTVV.

This clonotype appeared a few times. One end of the junction does not line up with germline, which may come from a read error. V and J are TRBV20-1 and TRBJ2-7, with D tentatively TRBD2 (5 bases). The CDR3 has 13 residues. Per germline, CDR1 DFQATT and CDR2 SNEGSKA (reference sequence). CDR3 nucleotides: TGCAGCGCTAGCATAGGAAGCTCCTACGAGCAGTACTTC. Its protein is CSASIGSSYEQYF.

The chain combines TRBV5-1 with TRBJ2-7, with D possibly TRBD1 on 6 matching bases. Germline loops: CDR1 SGHRS, CDR2 YFSETQ. V lost 4 bases to trimming and J lost 2 bases, with 16 bases between them. This CDR3 is 15 amino acids long. The CDR3 sequence is CASSESVGDTYEQYF. For the CDR3, the DNA is TGCGCCAGCAGCGAGAGTGTGGGGGACACCTACGAGCAGTACTTC.

On this clonotype: A read error may be the cause here, since a much bigger clone is one base away. V usage is TRBV7-8 and J usage is TRBJ2-1; D may match TRBD1 or TRBD2 (5 bases each). Between the trimmed V and J ends, which lost 3 bases and 8 bases, there was a span of 11 bases. Germline CDR1 SGHVS, CDR2 FQNEAQ. There are 13 residues in the CDR3. CDR3 DNA sequence: TGTGCCAGCAGCTTCGGGGCATACGATGAGCAGTTCTTC. This codes for CASSFGAYDEQFF.

This clonotype was observed many times. The chain uses TRBV7-8 and TRBJ1-4; D might be TRBD1 (6 bases). The CDR3 is made up of 16 amino acids. Per germline, CDR1 SGHVS and CDR2 FQNEAQ. V gave up 0 bases and J gave up 6 bases, with 14 bases separating them. The CDR3 nucleotides are TGTGCCAGCAGCTTAGCGCAGGGGACCCCTCATGAAAAACTGTTTTTT. Amino acid sequence: CASSLAQGTPHEKLFF. The complete variable domain, with remaining parts taken from reference TRBV7-8 and TRBJ1-4, reads GAGVSQSPRYKVAKRGQDVALRCDPISGHVSLFWYQQALGQGPEFLTYFQNEAQLDKSGLPSDRFFAERPEGSVSTLKIQRTQQEDSAVYLCASSLAQGTPHEKLFFGSGTQLSVL.

This clonotype was seen many times. This sequence joins TRBV28 and TRBJ2-7, with D unclear. CDR1 MDHEN and CDR2 SYDVKM come from the germline V gene. V lost 2 bases and J 6 bases, leaving 11 bases between the germline ends. The CDR3 has 13 residues. In nucleotides, the CDR3 is TGTGCCAGCAGTTTAGTGATCTCGGGCGAGCAGTACTTC. Translating it yields CASSLVISGEQYF.

This clonotype was counted between two and nine times. The chain couples TRBV5-6 to TRBJ2-1, with a tentative D call TRBD2 (6 bases). This CDR3 spans 13 amino acids. V lost 4 bases and J 7 bases, leaving 12 bases between the germline ends. The germline V gene has CDR1 SGHDT and CDR2 YYEEEE. CDR3 protein: CASSRGGRNEQFF. CDR3 in DNA: TGTGCCAGCAGCCGGGGAGGCCGGAATGAGCAGTTCTTC. Based on the CDR3 plus reference TRBV5-6 and TRBJ2-1, the full variable domain is DAGVTQSPTHLIKTRGQQVTLRCSPKSGHDTVSWYQQALGQGPQFIFQYYEEEERQRGNFPDRFSGHQFPNYSSELNVNALLLGDSALYLCASSRGGRNEQFFGPGTRLTVL.

The J gene is TRBJ1-5, the V gene TRBV5-1; D not certain. The ends were cut back, 3 bases at V and 0 bases at J, with 10 bases in the middle. CDR3 length: 15 residues. In germline, CDR1 is SGHRS, CDR2 YFSETQ. The CDR3 loop is CASSSGDYSNQPQHF. The CDR3 bases are TGCGCCAGCAGCTCGGGAGATTATAGCAATCAGCCCCAGCATTTT.

This clonotype was observed a few times. The J gene is TRBJ2-3, the V gene TRBV7-8, with 8 bases fitting TRBD2. Germline CDR1 SGHVS, CDR2 FQNEAQ. This CDR3 comprises 19 residues. V dropped 5 bases and J dropped 1; count of bases not matched to a gene: 17. This CDR3 is CASSPFPGLEVPGTDTQYF. In DNA, the CDR3 is TGTGCCAGCAGCCCATTCCCGGGACTAGAGGTTCCGGGCACAGATACGCAGTATTTT.

The genes are TRBV5-1 and TRBJ1-2, with D perhaps TRBD1 (5 bases). This CDR3 is 13 amino acids long. V lost 3 bases and J 8 bases, leaving 14 bases between the germline ends. The V gene's germline CDR1 is SGHRS and CDR2 YFSETQ. CDR3: CASSSLEGPGYTF. The CDR3 DNA follows: TGCGCCAGCAGCTCCCTGGAGGGGCCCGGCTACACCTTC.

In the case of this clonotype: Possible read error: a much larger clone is one base away. The J gene is TRBJ1-2, the V gene TRBV5-1, with TRBD1 identical over 8 bases. There are 16 residues in the CDR3. The junction had 15 bases not matched to a gene; V was cut back by 5 bases and J by 6 bases. Germline-derived CDR1 and CDR2 are SGHRS and YFSETQ. In DNA form, the CDR3 reads TGCGCCAGCAGACCCGGGACAGGCCAGGGAGGGGATGGCTACACCTTC. Encoded protein: CASRPGTGQGGDGYTF.

This clonotype was picked up many times. One end of the junction fails to match germline, which may point to a read error. V usage is TRBV7-7 and J usage is TRBJ2-1; no reliable D call. Germline V gene lookup returns CDR1 SSHAT and CDR2 FNYEAQ (reference sequence). The CDR3 is 13 amino acids. In DNA form, the CDR3 reads TGTGCTAGCAGCACCACCCGCGGCTATGAGCAGTTCTTC. Protein: CASSTTRGYEQFF.

A few counts support this clonotype. J is TRBJ1-1 and V is TRBV20-1; no firm D call. Per the germline V gene, CDR1 is DFQATT and CDR2 is SNEGSKA (reference sequence). This CDR3 contains 13 residues. V lost 2 bases and J 2 bases, leaving 9 bases between the germline ends. The CDR3 nucleotides read TGCAGTGCTAGATCAGTGATAAACACTGAAGCTTTCTTT. It is translated as CSARSVINTEAFF.